The source of this T cell receptor beta chain is a study of blood T cell repertoires in COVID-19. About the research overall: Whether acute or convalescent, the COVID-19 samples came from the United States, Italy and Spain. Sample material is recorded as cDNA or gDNA derived from T cells, B-cell-depleted T cells, or PBMCs.

In the original processing: Amplification of reference gene primers was used by the study to estimate nucleated cell counts. Produced via immunoSEQ multiplex PCR; TCRdb's table is partial and in-frame only. Clonal size and the V and J genes are those of that table, whereas D and trimming came from the DNA. The repertoire holds roughly 43,000 clones, with approximately 87% as singletons. This clone turned up a few times. The V end lost 4 bases, the J end lost 13 bases, and 20 bases lay between the germline ends. CDR3 length: 15 amino acids. The germline V gene encodes CDR1 MNHEY and CDR2 SVGAGI. The sequenced sample was peripheral blood. This chain links TRBV6-5 with TRBJ1-6; possible D gene TRBD1, 6 bases. This receptor was identified in a human donor in a cohort sampled during active COVID-19. CDR3 coding DNA: TGTGCCAGCAGTTCTGATATAGCAGGGGCGGATCCCCTCCACTTT. Amino acid sequence: CASSSDIAGADPLHF.